This T cell receptor beta chain emerged from a study of blood T cell repertoires in COVID-19. In the study overall: Sample material is recorded as cDNA or gDNA derived from T cells, B-cell-depleted T cells, or PBMCs.

Germline CDR1 is KGHDR and CDR2 is SFDVKD. This CDR3 region has 16 residues. Losses at the gene ends were 5 bases for V and 4 bases for J; bases not matched to a gene: 10. Original methodology: How many nucleated cells were present was estimated from reference gene primer amplification. Assay used: immunoSEQ multiplex PCR; TCRdb lists only in-frame clones, some missing. V and J calls plus clone size are reproduced from that table; the DNA served to infer D and trimming. The sample lists 110,000 to 150,000 clones, more than 60% seen once, with around 14% in the top ten. The sequence derives from a man aged 80 or over with acute or convalescent COVID-19. J is TRBJ2-5 and V is TRBV24-1, with 9 bases fitting TRBD1. Sample: peripheral blood. CDR3 DNA: TGTGCCACCAGTGCCCCCGGGACAGGGAGTGGAGAGACCCAGTACTTC. Translated, it gives CATSAPGTGSGETQYF.